This T cell receptor (beta chain) was sequenced for a study of cytomegalovirus exposure and HLA in healthy donors. Both 60 Vbeta primers and 13 Jbeta primers went into the PCR. The assay was immunoSEQ multiplex PCR, and TCRdb's table has in-frame clones only and misses some. Among about 160,000 clones listed, under 80% were seen once. V lost 6 bases, J lost 0 bases, and 6 bases stayed unmatched. CDR3 length: 15 amino acids. Germline V gene data show CDR1 as SNHLY and CDR2 as FYNNEI. Study-wide results and caveats: In a later analysis, CMV-associated beta chains were mostly HLA-associated, it appeared. For presence/absence analyses, sequencing depth was assumed to be roughly uniform across donors.

This clone has just one count. Antigen unknown. The clonotype originates from a woman in her 30s in good health and CMV-seronegative. The sample taken for sequencing was PBMCs. The chain combines TRBV2 with TRBJ2-5, with 8 bases lining up with TRBD2. CDR3 DNA: TGTGCCAGCAGGGAACTAGCGGTGTACCAAGAGACCCAGTACTTC. Amino acid sequence: CASRELAVYQETQYF. Full variable domain (outside the CDR3, taken from reference TRBV2 and TRBJ2-5): EPEVTQTPSHQVTQMGQEVILRCVPISNHLYFYWYRQILGQKVEFLVSFYNNEISEKSEIFDDQFSVERPDGSNFTLKIRSTKLEDSAMYFCASRELAVYQETQYFGPGTRLLVL.